A selection of T cell receptor beta chains follows, all from one sample in a study of response to subunit inactivated influenza vaccine. TCRdb called the RT-PCR reads again in MiXCR, with one record for every CDR3 protein. This sample carries a few hundred thousand distinct CDR3 sequences, about 20% of them seen once, and the ten largest clones take 10% to 13%. This specimen was PBMCs from blood, taken about 20 months after vaccination. Every receptor here comes from a man aged 45-69 years who received an inactivated influenza vaccine. CDR3s include the opening cysteine and the closing phenylalanine or tryptophan. The D gene is left open where the match is weak. A clone size is listed for some rows: how often the clone was seen (once, few, many), or a class if it is expanded.

v_call,clone_size,d_call,j_call,cdr3_length,cdr3_nt,cdr3_aa
TRBV4-1,many,-,TRBJ1-3,15,TGCGCCAGCAGCCAATATGGGTCTATTGGAAACACCATATATTTT,CASSQYGSIGNTIYF
TRBV10-3,-,-,TRBJ2-7,13,TGTGCCATCAGGTTACAGGAATCCTACGAGCAGTACTTC,CAIRLQESYEQYF
TRBV6-1,few,TRBD1,TRBJ1-5,17,TGTGCCAGCAGGACCCGGGACAGGGTACGGAGCAATCAGCCCCAGCATTTT,CASRTRDRVRSNQPQHF
TRBV20-1,-,-,TRBJ2-3,15,TGCAGTGCTCACCCCGGGCGGGGCGGTCGAGATACGCAGTATTTT,CSAHPGRGGRDTQYF
TRBV2,-,TRBD2,TRBJ2-7,15,TGTGCCAGCAGTGCACGGACTAGCGGGAGTGGCGAGCAGTACTTC,CASSARTSGSGEQYF
TRBV27,few,TRBD1,TRBJ1-1,15,TGTGCCAGCAACTCCCGCGGGACAGGTCACACTGAAGCTTTCTTT,CASNSRGTGHTEAFF
TRBV11-2,many,-,TRBJ1-3,13,TGTGCCAGCAGCTTAGGTCTGGGAAACACCATATATTTT,CASSLGLGNTIYF
TRBV30,-,-,TRBJ1-5,15,TGTGCCTGGAGTGTAGCCGGCAATAGCAATCAGCCCCAGCATTTT,CAWSVAGNSNQPQHF
TRBV5-4,-,TRBD1,TRBJ1-2,15,TGTGCCAGCAGCTTGGACACAGGGGCTAACTATGGCTACACCTTC,CASSLDTGANYGYTF
TRBV5-1,few,-,TRBJ2-2,15,TGCGCCAGCAGCACCCGAGGAAAGAACACCGGGGAGCTGTTTTTT,CASSTRGKNTGELFF
TRBV29-1,-,-,TRBJ2-7,11,TGCAGCGCCAGGGAGTCTTACGAGCAGTACTTC,CSARESYEQYF
TRBV7-2,few,-,TRBJ1-5,14,TGTGCCAGCAGCTTAATGATAGGGGAAAAGCCCCAGCATTTT,CASSLMIGEKPQHF
TRBV6-1,-,-,TRBJ1-4,15,TGTGCCAGCAGTGCTTTACGGTCGACTAATGAAAAACTGTTTTTT,CASSALRSTNEKLFF
TRBV19,-,-,TRBJ1-5,14,TGTGCCAGTGAGTTGAAGCAGGGCAATCAGCCCCAGCATTTT,CASELKQGNQPQHF
TRBV7-9,-,TRBD1,TRBJ1-5,15,TGTGCCAGCAGCCGGGACAGGGCTGGCAATCAGCCCCAGCATTTT,CASSRDRAGNQPQHF
TRBV5-6,-,-,TRBJ2-7,15,TGTGCCAGCAGCCCCCTATACTCGGACTCCTACGAGCAGTACTTC,CASSPLYSDSYEQYF
TRBV6-5,-,TRBD1,TRBJ1-2,16,TGTGCCAGCAGTTACTGGGACAGGGGTCCCTCAGGTGGCTACACCTTC,CASSYWDRGPSGGYTF
TRBV28,few,-,TRBJ2-7,13,TGTGCCAGCACTTCAGGGGTGAACTACGAGCAGTACTTC,CASTSGVNYEQYF
TRBV7-9,-,-,TRBJ2-7,13,TGTGCCAGCAGCTTCCCCGGGGCCTACGAGCAGTACTTC,CASSFPGAYEQYF
TRBV19,few,-,TRBJ2-7,13,TGTGCCAGTAGTCCCGGACGGGGTTACGAGCAGTACTTC,CASSPGRGYEQYF
TRBV29-1,-,-,TRBJ1-1,13,TGCAGCGTTCTAGACGGACTGAACACTGAAGCTTTCTTT,CSVLDGLNTEAFF
TRBV10-3,few,-,TRBJ1-1,16,TGTGCCATCAGTGAAACCGGGGCGGGGATGAACACTGAAGCTTTCTTT,CAISETGAGMNTEAFF
TRBV30,-,-,TRBJ1-5,12,TGTGCCTGGAGTGTATGGAATCAGCCCCAGCATTTT,CAWSVWNQPQHF
TRBV5-1,few,-,TRBJ2-7,12,TGCGCCAGCAGCTCGAGGTTATACGAGCAGTACTTC,CASSSRLYEQYF
TRBV5-1,-,TRBD1,TRBJ2-1,15,TGCGCCAGCAGCTTGCAAACAGGGGAAGGCAATGAGCAGTTCTTC,CASSLQTGEGNEQFF
TRBV29-1,many,-,TRBJ1-1,12,TGCAGCGTTGAATGGCGGAACACTGAAGCTTTCTTT,CSVEWRNTEAFF
TRBV29-1,-,-,TRBJ2-7,13,TGCAGCGTCATCAACAGCCCAACCTACGAGCAGTACTTC,CSVINSPTYEQYF
TRBV3-1,few,-,TRBJ1-4,13,TGTGCCAGCAGCCAGCTCGAAAATGAAAAACTGTTTTTT,CASSQLENEKLFF
TRBV19,-,TRBD2,TRBJ2-1,15,TGTGCCAGTAGTGTGGGACTAGCGGGAGGTGATGAGCAGTTCTTC,CASSVGLAGGDEQFF
TRBV10-3,few,TRBD1,TRBJ2-3,17,TGTGCCATCAGTGGCCCTCTCAGGACAGGGTTGACAGATACGCAGTATTTT,CAISGPLRTGLTDTQYF
TRBV12-3/TRBV12-4,-,TRBD1,TRBJ2-3,17,TGTGCCAGCAGTGCTCAAGACAGGGCCACTAGCACAGATACGCAGTATTTT,CASSAQDRATSTDTQYF
TRBV2,-,-,TRBJ1-5,12,TGTGCCAGCAAAAGGGGAGGTCAGCCCCAGCATTTT,CASKRGGQPQHF
TRBV28,-,TRBD1,TRBJ2-2,16,TGTGCCAGCAGTTTCGGGACAGGGGGTTTCACCGGGGAGCTGTTTTTT,CASSFGTGGFTGELFF
TRBV10-3,many,-,TRBJ1-5,14,TGTGCCATCAGTGAGTCGTTTAGCAATCAGCCCCAGCATTTT,CAISESFSNQPQHF
TRBV7-8,few,-,TRBJ1-3,17,TGTGCCAGCAGCTCCCCGGGGCAGTCAAGCTCTGGAAACACCATATATTTT,CASSSPGQSSSGNTIYF
TRBV20-1,few,TRBD1,TRBJ1-5,16,TGCAGTGCTAGAGTCCTGGTCACAGGGGAGAGTCAGCCCCAGCATTTT,CSARVLVTGESQPQHF
TRBV5-1,few,TRBD1,TRBJ1-6,15,TGCGCCAGCAGCTTACCGGACAGGGGGAGTTCACCCCTCCACTTT,CASSLPDRGSSPLHF
TRBV29-1,few,-,TRBJ1-2,14,TGCAGCGTTGGGGGGTCGGGGGCCCTCGAAGGCTACACCTTC,CSVGGSGALEGYTF
TRBV11-2,-,-,TRBJ1-5,16,TGTGCCAGCAGCTTAGATCTCAGGGCAAGCAATCAGCCCCAGCATTTT,CASSLDLRASNQPQHF